The subject of this entry is one TCR beta chain. Antigen unknown. Subsets obtained from CD4+ cells comprised CD45RA+ naive and CD45RA-negative memory cells. These data come from a study of shared clonotypes between healthy human individuals. Findings and caveats of the study: Estimated richness values were generally larger in naive subsets than in memory subsets.

This CDR3 region has 16 residues. V was clipped by 0 bases and J by 4 bases; unmatched bases: 7. Per sorted-subset replicate PCR, input was approximately 0.2 ug DNA, representing about 32,000 T cell genomes. Sequenced by immunoSEQ multiplex PCR; TCRdb stores in-frame clones only, minus some. The sample contains under 2.5 million clones, just under 95% of which appear only once. The source material was naive CD4+ T cells from PBMCs. Subset reported: CD45RA+ positively selected. The origin of this receptor is a man in his late teens or twenties in good health. Some clones in this sample may be carry-over from other donors' samples. V and J are TRBV5-3 and TRBJ2-7; 10 nucleotides align to TRBD2. TRBV5-3 has ORF status, its function being uncertain. CDR3 DNA: TGTGCCAGAAGCTTGGAGGTGGGACTAGCGATTTACGAGCAGTACTTC. Amino acids: CARSLEVGLAIYEQYF.